Below, 20 T cell receptor beta chains from the same sample are listed, as sequenced in a study of blood T cells in healthy people across ages (dated by TCRdb to 2013 to 2016). Receptors were amplified or captured by 5' RACE. TCRdb names Illumina HiSeq 2500 as the instrument used. A second roughly 6 to 11 cycle PCR used a sample-barcoded 5' primer and a J-beta primer mix. Through fastp at Q25 and MiXCR, TCRdb rebuilt clones from the public reads, retaining in-frame beta chains. Each record represents a unique CDR3 protein, reported with the most common genes and DNA among its rows. The sample has roughly 1.4 million distinct CDR3 sequences on record, 59% of them singletons. 5% to 7% of the sample is taken by the ten largest. The sample taken for sequencing was blood. Receptors were obtained from a young man in good health.

V and J are TRBV3-1 and TRBJ1-2, with D hard to call. Germline V gene lookup returns CDR1 LGHDT and CDR2 YNNKEL (reference sequence). The V and J ends lost 1 base and 10 bases respectively, with 13 bases between them. The length of the CDR3 is 13 residues. The CDR3 coding sequence is TGTGCCAGCAGCCAAGGTGGGTCAGGAGCCTACACCTTC. It is translated as CASSQGGSGAYTF.

V usage is TRBV28 and J usage is TRBJ2-1, with TRBD2 as a possible D gene (6 bases). Per germline, CDR1 MDHEN and CDR2 SYDVKM. The CDR3 covers 15 residues. The V and J ends lost 4 bases and 4 bases respectively, with 14 bases between them. In nucleotides, the CDR3 is TGTGCCAGCAGTTCATTAAGCCGGGGGTACAATGAGCAGTTCTTC. Its protein product is CASSSLSRGYNEQFF. Combining the CDR3 with reference TRBV28 and TRBJ2-1 gives the whole variable domain DVKVTQSSRYLVKRTGEKVFLECVQDMDHENMFWYRQDPGLGLRLIYFSYDVKMKEKGDIPEGYSVSREKKERFSLILESASTNQTSMYLCASSSLSRGYNEQFFGPGTRLTVL.

The V gene is TRBV27, the J gene TRBJ2-7; D is uncertain. The CDR3 consists of 13 residues. V was cut by 5 bases and J by 6 bases, with 14 bases left in between. Germline V gene lookup returns CDR1 MNHEY and CDR2 SMNVEV (reference sequence). The CDR3 DNA follows: TGTGCCAGCAGTCACCCGCCAGGCCTCGAGCAGTACTTC. This sequence encodes CASSHPPGLEQYF.

The chain joins TRBV7-9 to TRBJ1-2; 8 positions agree with TRBD1. J lost 6 bases, V lost 5 bases, and 14 bases had no gene match. Germline V gene lookup returns CDR1 SEHNR and CDR2 FQNEAQ (reference sequence). The length of the CDR3 is 16 residues. Here the CDR3 DNA reads TGTGCCAGCAGCCAGAGAAGGACAGGGTCCCACAATGGCTACACCTTC. Translating it yields CASSQRRTGSHNGYTF.

This chain connects TRBV27 to TRBJ2-1, with 7 positions matching TRBD2. Germline CDR1 MNHEY, CDR2 SMNVEV (reference sequence). V was clipped by 0 bases and J by 4 bases; unmatched bases: 3. The CDR3 totals 15 residues. CDR3 nucleotides: TGTGCCAGCAGTTTATCTCTACTAGCGTACAATGAGCAGTTCTTC. It yields the protein CASSLSLLAYNEQFF.

For this clonotype: With a much larger clone just one base away, this may be a read error. The chain recombines TRBV3-1 with TRBJ2-3; 9 positions agree with TRBD1. The CDR3 sequence is 14 residues long. Germline assignment: CDR1 LGHDT and CDR2 YNNKEL (reference sequence). J gave up 8 bases and V 4 bases, and 7 bases lay outside the gene matches. Here the CDR3 reads CASSPGQGPGTQYF. Written as DNA, the CDR3 is TGTGCCAGCAGCCCGGGACAGGGTCCAGGTACGCAGTATTTT.

The chain recombines TRBV24-1 with TRBJ2-1; 9 bases align to TRBD1. Germline CDR1 is KGHDR and CDR2 is SFDVKD. V dropped 4 bases and J dropped 5; count of bases not matched to a gene: 2. The CDR3 is 14 amino acids. The CDR3 region has the DNA TGTGCCACCAGTGACCGGGACAGGGACAATGAGCAGTTCTTC. This gives the protein CATSDRDRDNEQFF.

At least ten counts were recorded for this clonotype. The chain joins TRBV3-1 to TRBJ2-7, with D hard to call. CDR1 LGHDT and CDR2 YNNKEL come from the germline V gene (reference sequence). There are 13 residues in the CDR3. V was clipped by 4 bases and J by 4 bases, with 11 bases between them. The CDR3 DNA reads TGTGCCAGCAGCCCCGGGCTACAGTACGAGCAGTACTTC. It translates to CASSPGLQYEQYF.

The chain carries TRBV28 and TRBJ2-1; 11 bases are shared with TRBD2. CDR3 length equals 15 residues. Unmatched junction bases numbered 9, after V lost 10 bases and J lost 4 bases. Looked up from germline, CDR1 is MDHEN and CDR2 is SYDVKM. In DNA form, the CDR3 reads TGTGCCACCAAATCCCGACTAGCGGGGTACAATGAGCAGTTCTTC. Protein sequence: CATKSRLAGYNEQFF.

The rearrangement uses TRBV4-2 and TRBJ1-6; D remains ambiguous. The length of the CDR3 is 14 residues. Deletions cut 1 base from V and 14 bases from J, with 15 bases between. Germline V gives CDR1 LGHNA, CDR2 YNFKEQ. The CDR3 nucleotides read TGTGCCAGCAGCCAAGGGGTTTCAACTGCGGCCCTCCACTTT. Its protein product is CASSQGVSTAALHF.

In its sample, this clonotype was seen a few times. The chain employs TRBV10-3 and TRBJ1-2; 8 positions agree with TRBD1. The trim removed 5 bases at V and 4 bases at J, leaving 15 bases unmatched. Germline CDR1 ENHRY, CDR2 SYGVKD. There are 17 residues in the CDR3. The CDR3 loop reads CAISQDRGTVTGYGYTF. CDR3 DNA sequence: TGTGCCATCAGTCAAGACAGGGGAACCGTTACAGGCTATGGCTACACCTTC.

This chain links TRBV6-1 with TRBJ1-1; D is unclear. The CDR3 is 12 amino acids. V lost 7 bases and J lost 6, with 12 bases in between. CDR1 is MNHNS and CDR2 is SASEGT in the germline V gene. The CDR3 here is CASKFESPEAFF. The CDR3 nucleotides are TGTGCCAGCAAATTTGAGAGCCCTGAAGCTTTCTTT.

This chain connects TRBV29-1 to TRBJ1-1; D unresolved. Deletions cut 2 bases from V and 2 bases from J, with 6 bases between. Germline CDR1 SQVTM, CDR2 ANQGSEA. The CDR3 runs 12 residues. The CDR3 region has the DNA TGCAGCGTTGAACTGGGAAACACTGAAGCTTTCTTT. It codes for CSVELGNTEAFF.

The rearrangement joins TRBV29-1 to TRBJ2-6; a possible D gene is TRBD1 (6 bases). CDR1 is SQVTM, CDR2 ANQGSEA, per germline. The CDR3 totals 15 residues. V lost 6 bases and J 0 bases, leaving 12 bases between the germline ends. The CDR3 bases are TGCAGCGTGAAGACAGGAATCTCTGGGGCCAACGTCCTGACTTTC. This gives the protein CSVKTGISGANVLTF.

The chain recombines TRBV4-2 with TRBJ2-1, with D possibly matching TRBD1 (6 bases). This CDR3 contains 16 residues. Germline assignment: CDR1 LGHNA and CDR2 YNFKEQ. Trimming cost V 4 bases and J 0 bases, with 13 bases left between them. The CDR3 DNA reads TGTGCCAGCAGCCCGGTGGGGGCGAGCTCCTACAATGAGCAGTTCTTC. Protein sequence: CASSPVGASSYNEQFF.

This clonotype was observed at least ten times. This chain joins TRBV4-1 and TRBJ2-3; no firm D call. The CDR3 covers 13 residues. V was clipped by 0 bases and J by 4 bases, with 5 bases between them. The germline V gene has CDR1 MGHRA and CDR2 YSYEKL. The CDR3 DNA reads TGCGCCAGCAGCCAAGATCTAGCAGATACGCAGTATTTT. Translated: CASSQDLADTQYF.

V is TRBV6-1 and J is TRBJ1-5; D is ambiguous. The CDR3 spans 17 residues. Deletions cut 9 bases from V and 0 bases from J, with 21 bases between. Germline values: CDR1 MNHNS, CDR2 SASEGT. In DNA, the CDR3 is TGTGCCAGTCGCCGAAGGGCAGACCGAACTAGCAATCAGCCCCAGCATTTT. Translated: CASRRRADRTSNQPQHF.

The chain has TRBV25-1 and TRBJ1-1; no reliable D call. This CDR3 has 14 residues. Per germline, CDR1 MGHDK and CDR2 SYGVNS. Between the trimmed V and J ends, which lost 2 bases and 6 bases, there was a span of 13 bases. The chain's CDR3 is CASSEGKLNAEAFF. Here the CDR3 DNA reads TGTGCCAGCAGTGAAGGGAAATTAAACGCTGAAGCTTTCTTT.

This clonotype came up a few times. This chain uses TRBV27 with TRBJ2-7; D remains unclear. Germline lookup yields CDR1 MNHEY and CDR2 SMNVEV (reference sequence). The CDR3 has 14 residues. V dropped 8 bases and J dropped 3 bases, with 17 bases sitting between them. The CDR3 region is CASSLGGPIYEQYF. In DNA, the CDR3 is TGTGCCAGCTCCCTGGGCGGTCCGATCTACGAGCAGTACTTC.

For the CDR3, the DNA is TGTGCCAGCAGCCCAGTAGCGGGGCGAGGGGATACGCAGTATTTT. Translation gives CASSPVAGRGDTQYF. This chain uses TRBV7-8 with TRBJ2-3; TRBD2 agrees at 8 bases. This CDR3 spans 15 amino acids. The trim removed 5 bases at V and 6 bases at J, leaving 10 bases unmatched. CDR1 SGHVS and CDR2 FQNEAQ come from the germline V gene.